A single TCR beta chain is shown here with its context. Its cognate antigen is unknown. The data originate from a study of T cell repertoires in cytomegalovirus infection. Study information: It can be stated that public TCR beta signatures indicated CMV infection as well as a matching HLA type.

The germline V gene encodes CDR1 DFQATT and CDR2 SNEGSKA (reference sequence). Trimming left V 6 bases short and J 4 bases short, with 18 bases between. This CDR3 has 14 residues. Via MiXCR, TCRdb re-called the reads, giving one row per CDR3 protein. The sample shows approximately 110,000 distinct CDR3 sequences, more than 25% of them seen only once. The V call is TRBV20-1, the J call TRBJ1-1; D is possibly TRBD1 (6 bases). This receptor was identified in a human donor in good health (CMV status not recorded). Some clones in this sample may be carry-over from other donors' samples. The specimen comprised CD8+ T cells from cultured PBMCs, sampled from culture after CMV antigen stimulation. This chain's CDR3 is CSAPAGGAVTEAFF. CDR3 nucleotide sequence: TGCAGTGCCCCAGCGGGGGGGGCGGTCACTGAAGCTTTCTTT.